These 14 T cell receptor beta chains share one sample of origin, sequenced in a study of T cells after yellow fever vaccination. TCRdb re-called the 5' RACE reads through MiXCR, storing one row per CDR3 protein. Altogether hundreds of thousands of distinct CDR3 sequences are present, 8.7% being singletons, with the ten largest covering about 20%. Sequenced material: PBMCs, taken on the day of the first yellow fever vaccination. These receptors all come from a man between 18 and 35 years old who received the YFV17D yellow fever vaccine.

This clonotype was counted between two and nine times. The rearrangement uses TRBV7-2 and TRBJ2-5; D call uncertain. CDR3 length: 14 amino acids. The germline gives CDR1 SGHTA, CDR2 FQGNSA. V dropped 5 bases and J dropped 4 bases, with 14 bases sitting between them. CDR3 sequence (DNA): TGTGCCAGCAGCCCGTCCCGGGCTGGAGAGACCCAGTACTTC. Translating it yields CASSPSRAGETQYF.

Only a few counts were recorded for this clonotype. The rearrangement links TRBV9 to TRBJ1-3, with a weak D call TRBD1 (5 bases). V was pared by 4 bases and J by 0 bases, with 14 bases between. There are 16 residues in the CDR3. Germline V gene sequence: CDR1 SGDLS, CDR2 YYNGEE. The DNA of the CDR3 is TGTGCCAGCAGCATATTCGGGACGGCCTCTGGAAACACCATATATTTT. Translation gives CASSIFGTASGNTIYF.

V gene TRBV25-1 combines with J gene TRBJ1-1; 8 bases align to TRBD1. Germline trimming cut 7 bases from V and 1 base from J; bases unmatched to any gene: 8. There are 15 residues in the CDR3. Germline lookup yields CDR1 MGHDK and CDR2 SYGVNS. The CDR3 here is CASIGAGTGNTEAFF. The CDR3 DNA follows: TGTGCCAGCATTGGCGCCGGGACAGGGAACACTGAAGCTTTCTTT. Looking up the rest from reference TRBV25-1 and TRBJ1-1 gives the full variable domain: EADIYQTPRYLVIGTGKKITLECSQTMGHDKMYWYQQDPGMELHLIHYSYGVNSTEKGDLSSESTVSRIRTEHFPLTLESARPSHTSQYLCASIGAGTGNTEAFFGQGTRLTVV.

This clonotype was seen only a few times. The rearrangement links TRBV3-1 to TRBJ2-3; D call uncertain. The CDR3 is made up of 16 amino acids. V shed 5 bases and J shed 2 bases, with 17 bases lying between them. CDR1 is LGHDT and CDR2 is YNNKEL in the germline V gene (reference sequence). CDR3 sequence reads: CASSDAPGRNTDTQYF. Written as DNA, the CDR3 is TGTGCCAGCAGCGATGCCCCCGGGCGAAACACAGATACGCAGTATTTT.

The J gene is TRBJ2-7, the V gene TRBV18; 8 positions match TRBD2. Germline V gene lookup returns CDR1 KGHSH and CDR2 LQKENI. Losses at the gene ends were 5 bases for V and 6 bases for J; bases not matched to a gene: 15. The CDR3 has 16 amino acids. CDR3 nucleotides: TGTGCCAGCTCATCTGCCCTCGGGAGGGGGGGGTCCGAGCAGTACTTC. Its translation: CASSSALGRGGSEQYF.

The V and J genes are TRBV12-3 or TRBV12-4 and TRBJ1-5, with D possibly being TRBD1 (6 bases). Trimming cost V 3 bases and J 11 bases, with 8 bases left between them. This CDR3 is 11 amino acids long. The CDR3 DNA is TGTGCCAGCAGTTTTAGGGGGGCCCAGCATTTT. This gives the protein CASSFRGAQHF.

The CDR3, as DNA: TGTGCCAGCAGCCAAGTGACAGGGAGCAATTCACCCCTCCACTTT. It specifies CASSQVTGSNSPLHF. This rearrangement joins TRBV14 to TRBJ1-6; 7 bases fit TRBD1. The germline CDR1 and CDR2 sequences are SGHDN and FVKESK. CDR3 size: 15 residues. Trimming at V came to 1 base and at J to 7 bases, leaving 4 bases not matched to a gene.

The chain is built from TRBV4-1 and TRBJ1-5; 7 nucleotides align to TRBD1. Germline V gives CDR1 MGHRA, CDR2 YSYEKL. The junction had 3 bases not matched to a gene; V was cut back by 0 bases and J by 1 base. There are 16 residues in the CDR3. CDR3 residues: CASSQEEGASNQPQHF. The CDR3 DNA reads TGCGCCAGCAGCCAAGAGGAGGGGGCGAGCAATCAGCCCCAGCATTTT.

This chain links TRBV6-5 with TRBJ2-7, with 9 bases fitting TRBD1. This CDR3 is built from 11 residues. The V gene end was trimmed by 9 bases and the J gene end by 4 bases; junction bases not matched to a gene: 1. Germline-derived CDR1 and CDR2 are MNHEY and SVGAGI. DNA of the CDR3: TGTGCCAGTGGGACAGGGTACGAGCAGTACGTC. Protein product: CASGTGYEQYV.

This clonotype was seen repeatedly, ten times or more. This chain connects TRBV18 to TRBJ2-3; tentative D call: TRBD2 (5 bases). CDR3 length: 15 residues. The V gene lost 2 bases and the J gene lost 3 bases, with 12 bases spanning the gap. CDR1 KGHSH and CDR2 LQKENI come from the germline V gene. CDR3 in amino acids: CASSPSVSGTDTQYF. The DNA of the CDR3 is TGTGCCAGCTCACCATCGGTTTCGGGGACAGATACGCAGTATTTT. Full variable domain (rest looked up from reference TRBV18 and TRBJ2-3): NAGVMQNPRHLVRRRGQEARLRCSPMKGHSHVYWYRQLPEEGLKFMVYLQKENIIDESGMPKERFSAEFPKEGPSILRIQQVVRGDSAAYFCASSPSVSGTDTQYFGPGTRLTVL.

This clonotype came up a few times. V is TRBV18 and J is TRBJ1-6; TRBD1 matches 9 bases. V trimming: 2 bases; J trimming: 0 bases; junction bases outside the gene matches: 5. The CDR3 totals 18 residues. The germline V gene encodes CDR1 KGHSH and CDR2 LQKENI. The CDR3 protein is CASSPSGQGGSYNSPLHF. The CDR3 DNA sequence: TGTGCCAGCTCACCATCGGGACAGGGAGGCTCCTATAATTCACCCCTCCACTTT.

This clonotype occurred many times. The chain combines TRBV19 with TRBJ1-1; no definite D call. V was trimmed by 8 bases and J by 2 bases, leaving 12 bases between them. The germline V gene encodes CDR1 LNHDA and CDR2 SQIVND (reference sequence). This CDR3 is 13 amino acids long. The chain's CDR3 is CASGRKVNTEAFF. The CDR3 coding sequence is TGTGCCAGTGGAAGGAAGGTAAACACTGAAGCTTTCTTT.

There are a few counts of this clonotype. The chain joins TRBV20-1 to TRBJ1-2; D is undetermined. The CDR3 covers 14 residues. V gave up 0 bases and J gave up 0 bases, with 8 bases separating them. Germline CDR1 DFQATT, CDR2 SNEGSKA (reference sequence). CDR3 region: CSARDPWSNYGYTF. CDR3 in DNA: TGCAGTGCTAGAGATCCTTGGTCTAACTATGGCTACACCTTC.

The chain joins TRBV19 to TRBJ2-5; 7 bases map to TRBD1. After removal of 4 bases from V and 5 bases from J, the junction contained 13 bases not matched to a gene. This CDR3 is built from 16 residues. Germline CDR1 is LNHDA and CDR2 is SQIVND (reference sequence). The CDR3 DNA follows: TGTGCCAGTAGTACTCGCCAGACAGGGATCTACGAGACCCAGTACTTC. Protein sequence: CASSTRQTGIYETQYF.